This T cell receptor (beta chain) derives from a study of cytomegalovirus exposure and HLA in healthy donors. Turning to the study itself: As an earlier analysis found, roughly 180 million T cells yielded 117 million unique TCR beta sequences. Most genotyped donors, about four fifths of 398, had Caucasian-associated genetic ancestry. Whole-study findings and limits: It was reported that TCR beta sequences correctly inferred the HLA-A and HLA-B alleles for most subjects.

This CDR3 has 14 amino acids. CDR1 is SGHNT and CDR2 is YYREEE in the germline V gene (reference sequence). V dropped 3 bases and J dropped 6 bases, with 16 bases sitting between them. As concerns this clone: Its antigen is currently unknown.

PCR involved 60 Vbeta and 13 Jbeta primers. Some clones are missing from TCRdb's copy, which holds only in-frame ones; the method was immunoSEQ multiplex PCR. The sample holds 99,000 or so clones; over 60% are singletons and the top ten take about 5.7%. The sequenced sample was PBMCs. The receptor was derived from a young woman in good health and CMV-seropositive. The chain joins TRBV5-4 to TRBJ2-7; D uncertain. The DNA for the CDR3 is TGTGCCAGCAGCTCGCTTCAGGTTCCAACCGAGCAGTACTTC. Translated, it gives CASSSLQVPTEQYF.